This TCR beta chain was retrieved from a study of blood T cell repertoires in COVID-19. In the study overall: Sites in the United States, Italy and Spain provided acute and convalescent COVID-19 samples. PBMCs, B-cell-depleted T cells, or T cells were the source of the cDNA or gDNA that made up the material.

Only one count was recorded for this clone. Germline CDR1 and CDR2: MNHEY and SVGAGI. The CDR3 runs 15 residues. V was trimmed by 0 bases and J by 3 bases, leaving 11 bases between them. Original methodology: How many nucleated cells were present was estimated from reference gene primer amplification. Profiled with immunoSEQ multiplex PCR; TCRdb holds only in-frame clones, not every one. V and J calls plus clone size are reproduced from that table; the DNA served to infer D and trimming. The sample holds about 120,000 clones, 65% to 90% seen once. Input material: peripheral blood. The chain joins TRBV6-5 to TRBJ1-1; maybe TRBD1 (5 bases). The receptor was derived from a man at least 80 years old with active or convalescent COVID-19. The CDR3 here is CASSYSSRAYTEAFF. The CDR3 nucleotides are TGTGCCAGCAGTTACTCGAGCAGGGCATACACTGAAGCTTTCTTT.